This paragraph reports one TCR beta chain. Its antigen remains unknown. The sample is drawn from a study of shared clonotypes between healthy human individuals. Regarding the study as a whole: For sorted subsets, rarefaction showed incomplete sequencing despite large depth. When naive CD4 clonotypes were compared across a few donors, about 4.8% were shared.

The investigators split CD4+ cells into a CD45RA+ naive subset and a CD45RA-negative memory subset. The CDR3 contains 17 residues. Deletions cut 2 bases from V and 6 bases from J, with 21 bases between. Germline V CDR1 and CDR2: MGHRA, YSYEKL. Sorted-subset replicate PCR reactions were performed with approximately 180 ng DNA, corresponding to 30,000 to 35,000 T cell genomes. This table comes from immunoSEQ multiplex PCR, and its TCRdb copy is limited to in-frame clones, with some not included. This sample yields about 1.1 million clones, of which around three quarters are seen a single time; 0.7% to 0.95% belongs to the top ten.

This clonotype was sampled from a man between 18 and 35 years old in good health. Some clones in this sample may be carry-over from other donors' samples. What was sequenced was memory CD4+ T cells from PBMCs. This sample's subset: CD45RA-negative fraction. The chain has TRBV4-1 and TRBJ2-3; D is perhaps TRBD2 (7 bases). The CDR3 bases are TGCGCCAGCAGCCAACACCCCTCGGCGGGGGCGGAGGATACGCAGTATTTT. It specifies CASSQHPSAGAEDTQYF.